Below, 21 T cell receptor beta chains from the same sample are listed, as sequenced in a study of blood T cells in healthy people across ages. With a J-beta primer mix and a sample-barcoded 5' primer, a second PCR ran about 6 to 11 cycles. One entry per CDR3 protein, called by TCRdb with MiXCR from the 5' RACE reads. There are 1.4 million or so distinct CDR3 sequences in the sample; under 55% occur only once, and approximately 4.1% lies in the top ten. Specimen: blood. All receptors come from a woman aged 18-29 years in good health.

The V gene is TRBV9, the J gene TRBJ2-1, with TRBD1 as a possible D gene (7 bases). The ends were cut back, 4 bases at V and 7 bases at J, with 21 bases in the middle. The CDR3 sequence is 16 residues long. Looked up from germline, CDR1 is SGDLS and CDR2 is YYNGEE. CDR3 DNA: TGTGCCAGCAGCCCTCGGGCGGAGGGGGCTTGGAATGAGCAGTTCTTC. Translating gives CASSPRAEGAWNEQFF.

Details on this clonotype: A much larger clone sits a single nucleotide away, making a read error possible. V usage is TRBV12-3 or TRBV12-4 and J usage is TRBJ2-7; a possible D gene is TRBD1 (5 bases). The CDR3 runs to 12 residues. V was clipped by 5 bases and J by 6 bases, with 11 bases between them. The CDR3 spells CASSDSPFEQYF. DNA for the CDR3: TGTGCCAGCAGTGACAGTCCCTTCGAGCAGTACTTC.

Remarks on this clonotype: This is likely a read error, given that the CDR3 carries no conserved phenylalanine or tryptophan at its end. V usage is TRBV12-3 or TRBV12-4 and J usage is TRBJ2-7; D gene uncertain. The DNA end favors TRBJ2-5, so the J call may be wrong. The CDR3 has 13 residues. The CDR3 spells CASSFDFARTQYL. For the CDR3, the DNA is TGTGCCAGCAGTTTCGACTTCGCCCGGACCCAGTACTTA.

The chain joins TRBV4-3 to TRBJ2-7; D gene uncertain. CDR1 and CDR2 (germline): LGHNA, YSLEER. V dropped 1 base and J dropped 7 bases, with 17 bases sitting between them. The CDR3 is 15 amino acids. The CDR3 loop is CASSQGDSPYNEQYF. CDR3 coding DNA: TGCGCCAGCAGCCAAGGGGATTCCCCCTACAATGAGCAGTACTTC.

This clonotype was detected only a few times. CDR3 DNA: TGCGCCAGCAGCCAGGCGAGGGACAGATCCTACGAGCAGTACTTC. Amino acids: CASSQARDRSYEQYF. The chain combines TRBV4-1 with TRBJ2-7; 7 bases map to TRBD1. The CDR3 sequence is 15 residues long. Unmatched junction bases numbered 6, after V lost 3 bases and J lost 1 base. Per the germline V gene, CDR1 is MGHRA and CDR2 is YSYEKL.

This clonotype was counted ten times or more. The chain employs TRBV20-1 and TRBJ1-1; 7 bases line up with TRBD1. The trim removed 1 base at V and 1 base at J, leaving 3 bases unmatched. The CDR3 covers 14 residues. Germline CDR1 DFQATT, CDR2 SNEGSKA (reference sequence). The CDR3 nucleotides are TGCAGTGCTAGAGCAGGGGGACCGAACACTGAAGCTTTCTTT. It encodes CSARAGGPNTEAFF.

This clonotype came up a few times. This chain joins TRBV7-9 and TRBJ1-2, with a tentative D call TRBD1 (6 bases). Trimming took 5 bases from V and 0 from J, leaving 13 bases between them. The CDR3 has 15 amino acids. Per germline, CDR1 SEHNR and CDR2 FQNEAQ (reference sequence). The DNA for the CDR3 is TGTGCCAGCAGCGACCGCAGGGGACCTAACTATGGCTACACCTTC. This gives the protein CASSDRRGPNYGYTF.

This clonotype was seen more than once but under ten times. The chain joins TRBV12-3 or TRBV12-4 to TRBJ2-3, with 12 bases lining up with TRBD1. This CDR3 has 21 residues. With 6 bases clipped from V and 3 bases from J, the junction kept 22 bases outside the gene matches. DNA for the CDR3: TGTGCCAGCAGCCATTTCGTCTCTCCGGGACAGGGGGCTCTAAGTACAGATACGCAGTATTTT. It yields the protein CASSHFVSPGQGALSTDTQYF.

The gene calls are TRBV12-3 or TRBV12-4 and TRBJ1-1; 8 bases are a match to TRBD1. The V gene end was trimmed by 0 bases and the J gene end by 0 bases; junction bases not matched to a gene: 9. CDR3 length equals 18 residues. The CDR3 loop reads CASSLARSTGVMNTEAFF. CDR3 sequence (DNA): TGTGCCAGCAGTTTAGCGAGATCGACAGGGGTTATGAACACTGAAGCTTTCTTT.

This chain links TRBV20-1 with TRBJ1-5; D gene unclear. Between the trimmed V and J ends, which lost 6 bases and 4 bases, there was a span of 10 bases. CDR1 is DFQATT and CDR2 is SNEGSKA in the germline V gene (reference sequence). The CDR3 length is 12 residues. The CDR3 DNA reads TGCAGTGCCAATAGACTAAATCAGCCCCAGCATTTT. Encoded protein: CSANRLNQPQHF.

This clonotype was detected a few times. The genes are TRBV20-1 and TRBJ2-1; the match to TRBD2 covers 8 bases. Per the germline V gene, CDR1 is DFQATT and CDR2 is SNEGSKA (reference sequence). CDR3 length: 11 residues. V gave up 6 bases and J gave up 8 bases; unmatched junction bases: 3. In DNA, the CDR3 is TGCAGTGCGGGACTAGTGGATGAGCAGTTCTTC. It codes for CSAGLVDEQFF.

In the case of this clonotype: This could be a read error, since a much larger clone is one nucleotide away. V is TRBV27 and J is TRBJ2-7; the D gene is possibly TRBD1 (6 bases). The length of the CDR3 is 14 residues. V lost 7 bases to trimming and J lost 7 bases, with 20 bases between them. Germline V gene lookup returns CDR1 MNHEY and CDR2 SMNVEV (reference sequence). DNA for the CDR3: TGTGCCAGCAAACAGGCAGGGGAATACAATGAGCAGTACTTC. This codes for CASKQAGEYNEQYF.

The chain recombines TRBV4-3 with TRBJ2-1; TRBD2 aligns across 7 bases. The DNA end favors TRBJ2-7, so the J call may be wrong. Germline values: CDR1 LGHNA, CDR2 YSLEER. The CDR3 is 15 residues long. CDR3 DNA: TGCGCCAGCAGCCAAGTATTGGGGGACTACAATGAGCAGTACTTC. It yields the protein CASSQVLGDYNEQYF.

This rearrangement joins TRBV5-5 to TRBJ2-3, with 8 positions matching TRBD2. Germline trimming cut 2 bases from V and 6 bases from J; bases unmatched to any gene: 8. The CDR3 has 15 residues. Germline V gene data show CDR1 as SGHKS and CDR2 as YYEKEE (reference sequence). The CDR3 reads CASSFGRGGIDTQYF. In DNA form, the CDR3 reads TGTGCCAGCAGCTTTGGACGGGGGGGTATCGATACGCAGTATTTT.

As regards this clonotype: A read error may explain this, as a much larger clone is one base away. The chain is built from TRBV7-2 and TRBJ2-7; D is possibly TRBD1 (6 bases). CDR3 length: 15 residues. In germline, CDR1 is SGHTA, CDR2 FQGNSA. CDR3 sequence (DNA): TGTGCCGGCAGCTCCTTAGACAGGCTCTCCTACGAGCAGTACTTC. It translates to CAGSSLDRLSYEQYF.

In its sample, this clonotype was seen a few times. The V and J genes are TRBV20-1 and TRBJ1-2; possible D gene TRBD1, 6 bases. The V gene lost 6 bases and the J gene lost 8 bases, with 22 bases spanning the gap. CDR1 is DFQATT and CDR2 is SNEGSKA in the germline V gene (reference sequence). This CDR3 contains 14 residues. CDR3 in amino acids: CSAPRLQGREGYTF. The CDR3 DNA reads TGCAGTGCCCCTCGACTGCAGGGGCGCGAGGGCTACACCTTC.

This chain uses TRBV5-1 with TRBJ2-7; 7 bases line up with TRBD2. This CDR3 region has 14 residues. Looked up from germline, CDR1 is SGHRS and CDR2 is YFSETQ. V dropped 1 base and J dropped 5; count of bases not matched to a gene: 6. CDR3 DNA: TGCGCCAGCAGCTTGACTAGCGAATCCGACGAGCAGTACTTC. It specifies CASSLTSESDEQYF.

This clonotype was seen only a few times. CDR3 loop: CSARTGALTEAFF. In DNA, the CDR3 is TGCAGTGCCAGGACAGGGGCCCTGACTGAAGCTTTCTTT. This chain joins TRBV20-1 and TRBJ1-1, with 9 bases matching TRBD1. There are 13 residues in the CDR3. V lost 6 bases and J lost 5; bases outside the gene matches: 7. The germline gives CDR1 DFQATT, CDR2 SNEGSKA (reference sequence).

This clonotype was picked up one time. V and J are TRBV20-1 and TRBJ2-7, with D possibly matching TRBD1 (5 bases). Germline V CDR1 and CDR2: DFQATT, SNEGSKA (reference sequence). The CDR3 sequence is 14 residues long. DNA of the CDR3: TGCAGCCTGCTAGGGCAGGGTTTCTCCTACGAGCAGTACTTC. It yields the protein CSLLGQGFSYEQYF.

In nucleotides, the CDR3 is TGCAGTGCTAAAGCCTCTAGCGGGATGACAGATACGCAGTATTTT. This encodes CSAKASSGMTDTQYF. The rearrangement joins TRBV20-1 to TRBJ2-3, with TRBD2 matching over 9 bases. This CDR3 has 15 residues. The germline V gene has CDR1 DFQATT and CDR2 SNEGSKA (reference sequence). Trimming cost V 4 bases and J 3 bases; bases outside gene matches: 8.

A remark on this clonotype: The junction does not match germline at one end; this may be a read error. The chain couples TRBV12-3 or TRBV12-4 to TRBJ1-2; D is uncertain. The CDR3 sequence is 11 residues long. Written as DNA, the CDR3 is TGTGCCAGCAGTTACCACTATAGCTACACCTTC. As protein: CASSYHYSYTF.